Below are 13 T cell receptor beta chains sequenced from a single sample in a study of tumour-infiltrating T cells in Burkitt lymphoma. Sequencing used immunoSEQ multiplex PCR; TCRdb keeps in-frame clones, though not all of them. The table lists around 6,700 clones, roughly 15% of them singletons. Sequencing was carried out using tumor tissue. The receptors derive from a human donor with diffuse large B-cell lymphoma.

This chain links TRBV7-2 with TRBJ1-2; D possibly corresponds to TRBD1 (5 bases). Germline CDR1 reads SGHTA; CDR2 reads FQGNSA. There are 13 residues in the CDR3. V lost 4 bases and J lost 8, with 14 bases in between. The CDR3: CASSSQGIEGYTF. CDR3 sequence (DNA): TGTGCCAGCAGCTCCCAGGGAATCGAGGGCTACACCTTC. The variable domain in full, completed from reference TRBV7-2 and TRBJ1-2, reads GAGVSQSPSNKVTEKGKDVELRCDPISGHTALYWYRQSLGQGLEFLIYFQGNSAPDKSGLPSDRFSAERTGGSVSTLTIQRTQQEDSAVYLCASSSQGIEGYTFGSGTRLTVV.

The chain recombines TRBV6-4 with TRBJ1-5; 10 bases line up with TRBD1. The germline V gene has CDR1 MRHNA and CDR2 SNTAGT. The CDR3 spans 14 residues. J lost 4 bases, V lost 5 bases, and 2 bases had no gene match. The CDR3 loop is CASSPDRGNQPQHF. The CDR3 DNA follows: TGTGCCAGCAGTCCGGACAGGGGGAATCAGCCCCAGCATTTT.

This clone showed up just a few times. This chain connects TRBV30 to TRBJ2-3; 7 bases fit TRBD1. CDR1 is GTSNPN, CDR2 SVGIG, per germline (reference sequence). The V gene end was trimmed by 2 bases and the J gene end by 0 bases; junction bases not matched to a gene: 2. The CDR3 runs 14 residues. This CDR3 reads CAWSRGQSTDTQYF. Here the CDR3 DNA reads TGTGCCTGGAGTCGGGGACAGAGCACAGATACGCAGTATTTT.

The chain couples TRBV7-6 to TRBJ2-7, with TRBD1 as a possible D gene (7 bases). The ends were cut back, 1 base at V and 4 bases at J, with 20 bases in the middle. CDR1 SGHVS and CDR2 FNYEAQ come from the germline V gene. The CDR3 sequence is 17 residues long. The CDR3 loop reads CASSLGQGPGVPYEQYF. The CDR3 DNA sequence: TGTGCCAGCAGCTTAGGACAGGGCCCGGGAGTGCCTTACGAGCAGTACTTC.

This chain uses TRBV7-9 with TRBJ1-1; perhaps TRBD1 as D (5 bases). This CDR3 comprises 13 residues. Germline CDR1 reads SEHNR; CDR2 reads FQNEAQ (reference sequence). The V end was cut by 7 bases, the J end by 7 bases, with 16 bases between. CDR3 protein: CASNFKGSIEAFF. CDR3 sequence (DNA): TGTGCCAGCAACTTCAAGGGGTCGATTGAAGCTTTCTTT. The complete variable domain, with remaining parts taken from reference TRBV7-9 and TRBJ1-1, reads DTGVSQNPRHKITKRGQNVTFRCDPISEHNRLYWYRQTLGQGPEFLTYFQNEAQLEKSRLLSDRFSAERPKGSFSTLEIQRTEQGDSAMYLCASNFKGSIEAFFGQGTRLTVV.

This sequence joins TRBV27 and TRBJ2-1; D call uncertain. CDR1 is MNHEY, CDR2 SMNVEV, per germline (reference sequence). The CDR3 is 13 amino acids. Deletions cut 4 bases from V and 4 bases from J, with 8 bases between. The CDR3 region is CASSSGWYNEQFF. The DNA of the CDR3 is TGTGCCAGCAGTTCCGGCTGGTACAATGAGCAGTTCTTC.

This clone was seen more than once but under ten times. The rearrangement joins TRBV20-1 to TRBJ2-7; no firm D call. V was trimmed by 2 bases and J by 3 bases, leaving 5 bases between them. The CDR3 covers 11 residues. CDR1 and CDR2 from the germline V gene are DFQATT and SNEGSKA (reference sequence). CDR3 region: CSARPDYEQYF. The CDR3 DNA follows: TGCAGTGCTAGACCCGACTACGAGCAGTACTTC.

This clone was counted a few times. The rearrangement uses TRBV4-3 and TRBJ2-2, with 11 bases fitting TRBD2. The CDR3 is made up of 19 amino acids. V shed 1 base, J shed 1 base, and the junction held 8 bases outside the gene matches. Germline CDR1 reads LGHNA; CDR2 reads YSLEER. The CDR3 loop is CASSQGLALAGGNTGELFF. The CDR3 DNA follows: TGCGCCAGCAGCCAAGGACTTGCTCTAGCGGGAGGGAACACCGGGGAGCTGTTTTTT.

This clone was picked up a small number of times. The rearrangement joins TRBV7-9 to TRBJ1-4; D is uncertain. Germline-derived CDR1 and CDR2 are SEHNR and FQNEAQ (reference sequence). The V and J ends lost 11 bases and 5 bases respectively, with 15 bases between them. CDR3 length equals 13 residues. The CDR3 loop reads CAGNGVLNEKLFF. The CDR3 region has the DNA TGTGCCGGTAATGGGGTCTTAAATGAAAAACTGTTTTTT.

V and J are TRBV6-6 and TRBJ1-2; D ambiguous. Germline CDR1 reads MNHNY; CDR2 reads SVGAGI (reference sequence). Trimming took off 10 bases at V and 7 bases at J, with 13 bases between the two ends. There are 11 residues in the CDR3. DNA of the CDR3: TGTGCCACCCGGGCGGGGTCTGGCTACACCTTC. Amino acids: CATRAGSGYTF.

The V gene is TRBV6-5, the J gene TRBJ2-1; the match to TRBD2 covers 14 bases. The germline CDR1 and CDR2 sequences are MNHEY and SVGAGI. Trimming at V came to 7 bases and at J to 8 bases, leaving 7 bases not matched to a gene. The length of the CDR3 is 15 residues. The CDR3 reads CASTIGLAGGYEQFF. The DNA for the CDR3 is TGTGCCAGCACAATCGGACTAGCGGGAGGTTATGAGCAGTTCTTC.

The V and J genes are TRBV4-1 and TRBJ1-2; the D is unclear. Germline-derived CDR1 and CDR2 are MGHRA and YSYEKL. CDR3 length: 12 residues. Between the trimmed V and J ends, which lost 4 bases and 6 bases, there was a span of 9 bases. The DNA of the CDR3 is TGCGCCAGCAGCCCGGGTTACAATGGCTACACCTTC. It translates to CASSPGYNGYTF.

This clone has more than one count but fewer than ten. The V call is TRBV6-5, the J call TRBJ2-3, with D maybe TRBD2 (6 bases). Trimming shortened V by 5 bases and J by 0 bases, and 12 bases separated the two germline ends. This CDR3 contains 15 residues. CDR1 is MNHEY and CDR2 is SVGAGI in the germline V gene. CDR3 nucleotide sequence: TGTGCCAGCAGTCCACAGGCGGGGAGCACAGATACGCAGTATTTT. It translates to CASSPQAGSTDTQYF.